This T cell receptor beta chain stems from a study of blood T cell repertoires in COVID-19. Study-wide context: The United States, Italy and Spain supplied acute and convalescent COVID-19 samples.

Only a few counts were recorded for this clone. Germline V lookup: CDR1 DFQATT, CDR2 SNEGSKA (reference sequence). Trimming shortened V by 3 bases and J by 2 bases, and 5 bases separated the two germline ends. CDR3 length equals 11 residues. Per the original data handling: Counts of nucleated cells, estimated from reference gene primer amplification, were obtained. Data came from immunoSEQ multiplex PCR; TCRdb stores just in-frame clones and leaves some out. V and J calls and clone size are those listed in that table; D and trimming were worked out from the DNA. The sample consists of 500,000 to 600,000 clones, 70% to 90% of them appearing once.

The sample comprised peripheral blood. The source of this sequence is a woman aged 45 to 65 with COVID-19, enrolled during active disease. This chain joins TRBV20-1 and TRBJ2-7, with D possibly TRBD2 on 5 matching bases. The CDR3 loop reads CSASGAYEQYF. As DNA, the CDR3 is TGCAGTGCTAGCGGGGCCTACGAGCAGTACTTC.